The rows below give T cell receptor beta chains drawn from one sample of a study of cytomegalovirus exposure and HLA in healthy donors. TCRdb's table, derived via immunoSEQ multiplex PCR, lists solely in-frame clones and lacks some. Among roughly 300,000 clones listed, more than 75% were seen once. Material: PBMCs. The source of these receptors is a woman aged 18-30 years in good health and CMV-seronegative. Both conserved end residues are part of each CDR3. The listing skips clone size in some rows; elsewhere it reads once, few, many or a size class.

TRBV5-4	TRBJ2-7	.	CASSLSRDRFYEQYF
TRBV15	TRBJ1-2	.	CATSRGQGEGGYTF
TRBV14	TRBJ2-7	.	CASSQKQGFSYEQYF
TRBV28	TRBJ2-2	.	CASSHWGGANTGELFF
TRBV10-1	TRBJ1-1	.	CASSESYGSTEAFF
TRBV6-1	TRBJ2-7	.	CATRDYYEQYF
TRBV30	TRBJ1-6	.	CAWSVRGGDSPLHF
TRBV28	TRBJ1-5	.	CASSFKADQPQHF
TRBV2	TRBJ1-5	.	CASSRGAGANQPQHF
TRBV9	TRBJ1-1	once	CASSAGGNTEAFF
TRBV29-1	TRBJ1-2	once	CSVESPPYNYGYTF
TRBV5-1	TRBJ2-2	once	CASSLAPTANTGELFF
TRBV5-1	TRBJ2-3	.	CASSFQGRVTDTQYF
TRBV9	TRBJ2-7	.	CASSGSDRAYEQYF
TRBV6-6	TRBJ2-7	.	CASSYSERGYEQYF
TRBV29-1	TRBJ1-4	.	CSVEILPGQGEKLFF
TRBV19	TRBJ2-2	.	CASSTGVRTGELFF
TRBV25-1	TRBJ1-1	.	CASSEGRTEAFF
TRBV11-2	TRBJ2-1	.	CASSGIRGSYNEQFF
TRBV12-5	TRBJ2-3	.	CASGLGVPSTVTDTQYF
TRBV4-3	TRBJ1-5	.	CASSQVGGDQPQHF
TRBV6-1	TRBJ2-7	.	CASSEPTGSHEQYF
TRBV5-8	TRBJ2-1	.	CASDPGLADNNEQFF
TRBV4-3	TRBJ2-7	.	CASSQDRIAGTYEQYF
TRBV9	TRBJ1-2	.	CASSVGGQPHGYTF
TRBV28	TRBJ1-1	once	CASSPLGSTARMNTEAFF
TRBV6-5	TRBJ2-7	.	CASKREVRSYEQYF
TRBV14	TRBJ1-4	.	CASSLQTIRDRAMGREKLFF
TRBV30	TRBJ2-7	.	CAWQGAAYEQYF
TRBV11-2	TRBJ2-3	.	CASSLASPAVRTDTQYF
TRBV10-3	TRBJ2-5	.	CAISARGGQGLETQYF
TRBV28	TRBJ1-1	.	CASRYYRGNMNTEAFF
TRBV5-5	TRBJ1-6	.	CASSYRQGADSPLHF
TRBV5-6	TRBJ2-2	.	CASSPRGRGTGELFF
TRBV9	TRBJ2-7	.	CASSVSTGDGSYEQYF
TRBV19	TRBJ1-2	.	CASSIAHLRDRGDYGYTF
TRBV28	TRBJ1-4	.	CASNAQGTNEKLFF
TRBV6-5	TRBJ1-1	.	CASSKRQDTEAFF
TRBV9	TRBJ2-1	once	CASGGGAGVSHEQFF
TRBV5-4	TRBJ1-2	once	CASSLGGQSIYGYTF